What follows describes a single TCR beta chain. Germline values: CDR1 SGHTA, CDR2 FQGTGA. V gave up 6 bases and J gave up 5 bases; unmatched junction bases: 10. The length of the CDR3 is 15 residues. This entry belongs to a study of blood T cell repertoires in COVID-19. The overall study: Samples representing acute and convalescent COVID-19 were sourced from the United States, Italy and Spain. From T cells, B-cell-depleted T cells, or PBMCs came the material, which was cDNA or gDNA.

Under the authors' procedure: Amplification of reference gene primers provided the estimated nucleated cell counts. This table comes from immunoSEQ multiplex PCR, and its TCRdb copy is limited to in-frame clones, with some not included. V and J calls and clone size are those listed in that table; D and trimming were worked out from the DNA. Counted here are some 220,000 clones, roughly 85% occurring once; the ten biggest clones make up approximately 5.1%. Patients from Seattle were sampled longitudinally, starting during active infection. Input material: peripheral blood. The rearrangement joins TRBV7-3 to TRBJ2-5; 9 positions agree with TRBD1. The source is a man aged 50-60 years with COVID-19, enrolled during active disease. The CDR3 is CASRAGQGEKETQYF. The CDR3 DNA sequence: TGTGCCAGCAGAGCGGGACAGGGAGAAAAGGAGACCCAGTACTTC.